Presented here are 22 T cell receptor beta chains from one specimen sequenced in a study of cytomegalovirus exposure and HLA in healthy donors. Sequencing used immunoSEQ multiplex PCR; TCRdb keeps in-frame clones, though not all of them. This sample has 170,000 or so clones, with around 82% found just once. The sequenced material came from PBMCs. These receptors originate from a woman aged 18 to 35 in good health and CMV-seropositive.

V gene TRBV19 combines with J gene TRBJ1-6; TRBD1 agrees at 8 bases. Germline lookup yields CDR1 LNHDA and CDR2 SQIVND (reference sequence). The V and J ends lost 6 bases and 7 bases, in that order; junction bases with no gene match: 8. This CDR3 spans 15 amino acids. The CDR3: CASSPLWTGNSPLHF. The DNA for the CDR3 is TGTGCCAGTAGCCCCCTTTGGACAGGGAATTCACCCCTCCACTTT.

V and J are TRBV5-1 and TRBJ2-1; the D gene is possibly TRBD1 (6 bases). Germline V gene data show CDR1 as SGHRS and CDR2 as YFSETQ. Trimming cost V 4 bases and J 10 bases, with 21 bases left between them. The CDR3 runs to 15 residues. The CDR3 DNA reads TGCGCCAGCAGCCCAGGTTATGGGGGCAGGTACGAGCAGTTCTTC. This encodes CASSPGYGGRYEQFF.

V gene TRBV10-1 combines with J gene TRBJ1-5, with TRBD1 as a possible D gene (5 bases). Germline V gene lookup returns CDR1 WNHNN and CDR2 SYGVQD (reference sequence). V lost 1 base, J lost 6 bases, and 31 bases lay in between. The CDR3 sequence is 21 residues long. CDR3 DNA: TGCGCCAGCAGTGAGTGTATCAGACCCAGGGCCAGGCCATCTTTGAGTCAGCCCCAGCATTTT. Its protein is CASSECIRPRARPSLSQPQHF.

The chain carries TRBV6-1 and TRBJ2-7, with D possibly TRBD2 on 5 matching bases. CDR1 is MNHNS, CDR2 SASEGT, per germline. CDR3 length equals 11 residues. The V end was cut by 8 bases, the J end by 4 bases, with 9 bases between. In nucleotides, the CDR3 is TGTGCCAGCGGGAGAAGGTACGAGCAGTACTTC. Its translation: CASGRRYEQYF.

J is TRBJ1-2 and V is TRBV27; 9 bases fit TRBD1. The ends lost 8 bases at V and 0 bases at J; junction bases unmatched: 16. This CDR3 has 18 amino acids. CDR1 and CDR2 (germline): MNHEY, SMNVEV (reference sequence). The CDR3 spells CASSQRGDRASTNYGYTF. The CDR3 DNA reads TGTGCCAGCTCCCAACGAGGGGACAGGGCTTCTACTAACTATGGCTACACCTTC.

The V and J genes are TRBV9 and TRBJ2-3, with unresolved D. The V end lost 0 bases, the J end lost 0 bases, and 14 bases lay between the germline ends. The CDR3 loop spans 17 amino acids. Looked up from germline, CDR1 is SGDLS and CDR2 is YYNGEE. The DNA for the CDR3 is TGTGCCAGCAGCGTAGGCCCGACTGCGTCTAGCACAGATACGCAGTATTTT. It codes for CASSVGPTASSTDTQYF.

The CDR3 is CASSRQGGYGYTF. For the CDR3, the DNA is TGTGCCAGCAGCCGACAGGGAGGCTATGGCTACACCTTC. The J gene is TRBJ1-2, the V gene TRBV7-9, with 7 bases that match TRBD1. V shed 5 bases, J shed 4 bases, and the junction held 4 bases outside the gene matches. CDR3 length equals 13 residues. CDR1 is SEHNR, CDR2 FQNEAQ, per germline (reference sequence).

The rearrangement joins TRBV27 to TRBJ2-7; the match to TRBD2 covers 8 bases. This CDR3 spans 16 amino acids. J lost 3 bases, V lost 7 bases, and 14 bases had no gene match. The germline V gene encodes CDR1 MNHEY and CDR2 SMNVEV (reference sequence). CDR3 DNA: TGTGCCAGCAACCCCGGGAGGGGAACAGTCCGCTACGAGCAGTACTTC. As protein: CASNPGRGTVRYEQYF.

In its sample, this clone was seen once. The rearrangement uses TRBV2 and TRBJ2-1; 7 bases agree with TRBD2. Germline V gives CDR1 SNHLY, CDR2 FYNNEI. Trimming removed 6 bases from V and 1 base from J; junction bases left unmatched: 6. The CDR3 covers 15 residues. The CDR3 bases are TGTGCCAGCAGAAAGAGCGGGGTATCCTACAATGAGCAGTTCTTC. Its protein product is CASRKSGVSYNEQFF.

The rearrangement joins TRBV18 to TRBJ1-2, with a possible D match to TRBD1 (6 bases). Germline V gives CDR1 KGHSH, CDR2 LQKENI. The V end was cut by 6 bases, the J end by 8 bases, with 10 bases between. The length of the CDR3 is 11 residues. CDR3 DNA: TGTGCCAGCTCGCCAGGGGAGGGCTACACCTTC. This sequence encodes CASSPGEGYTF.

The rearrangement links TRBV7-9 to TRBJ1-1, with TRBD1 matching 10 bases. From germline, CDR1 is SEHNR and CDR2 FQNEAQ (reference sequence). J was trimmed by 14 bases and V by 5 bases; bases with no gene match: 8. The CDR3 extends over 12 amino acids. The CDR3 here is CASSPSPGQGFF. The CDR3 nucleotides read TGTGCCAGCAGCCCATCACCGGGACAGGGGTTCTTT.

This clone was counted a few times. The V gene is TRBV27, the J gene TRBJ1-2, with D maybe TRBD1 (6 bases). Germline-derived CDR1 and CDR2 are MNHEY and SMNVEV (reference sequence). This CDR3 contains 15 residues. The V end lost 0 bases, the J end lost 6 bases, and 14 bases lay between the germline ends. The CDR3 DNA sequence: TGTGCCAGCAGTTTATCGAACAGGGAGGGACATGGCTACACCTTC. This codes for CASSLSNREGHGYTF.

This chain joins TRBV27 and TRBJ1-1, with D possibly matching TRBD1 (6 bases). The germline V gene encodes CDR1 MNHEY and CDR2 SMNVEV (reference sequence). The CDR3 contains 15 residues. Trimming shortened V by 5 bases and J by 5 bases, and 18 bases separated the two germline ends. The CDR3 loop reads CASSQRPGVGTEAFF. The CDR3 DNA reads as TGTGCCAGCAGTCAAAGACCAGGGGTGGGAACTGAAGCTTTCTTT.

CDR3 region: CATRTGTDTQYF. The CDR3 nucleotides are TGTGCCACAAGGACAGGGACAGATACGCAGTATTTT. The chain uses TRBV10-3 and TRBJ2-3, with 8 bases aligning to TRBD1. Germline CDR1 and CDR2: ENHRY and SYGVKD. The CDR3 is 12 residues long. The V segment lost 10 bases and the J segment 3 bases; nucleotides outside the gene matches: 3.

V and J are TRBV4-1 and TRBJ2-7; 9 bases are shared with TRBD1. The germline gives CDR1 MGHRA, CDR2 YSYEKL. Trimming took 0 bases from V and 3 from J; bases not matched to a gene: 3. The length of the CDR3 is 15 residues. CDR3 sequence (DNA): TGCGCCAGCAGCCAAGACCCGACAGGGGGCTACGAGCAGTACTTC. Residues: CASSQDPTGGYEQYF.

This chain uses TRBV5-4 with TRBJ2-1, with 9 nucleotides matching TRBD1. This CDR3 comprises 15 residues. The V gene's germline CDR1 is SGHNT and CDR2 YYREEE (reference sequence). V gave up 4 bases and J gave up 7 bases; unmatched junction bases: 9. The CDR3 region is CASSPPGQGMNEQFF. CDR3 bases: TGTGCCAGCAGCCCGCCGGGACAGGGTATGAATGAGCAGTTCTTC. Based on the CDR3 plus reference TRBV5-4 and TRBJ2-1, the full variable domain is ETGVTQSPTHLIKTRGQQVTLRCSSQSGHNTVSWYQQALGQGPQFIFQYYREEENGRGNFPPRFSGLQFPNYSSELNVNALELDDSALYLCASSPPGQGMNEQFFGPGTRLTVL.

The chain joins TRBV2 to TRBJ1-1; D is perhaps TRBD1 (6 bases). The V gene's germline CDR1 is SNHLY and CDR2 FYNNEI. Trimming removed 1 base at V and 5 bases at J, with 11 bases between. The length of the CDR3 is 14 residues. The DNA of the CDR3 is TGTGCCAGCAGTGAAGTCAGGGGTTGGACTGAAGCTTTCTTT. It encodes CASSEVRGWTEAFF.

V usage is TRBV2 and J usage is TRBJ2-3, with TRBD1 matching 7 bases. The CDR3 length is 15 residues. V gave up 6 bases and J gave up 2 bases; unmatched junction bases: 8. CDR1 SNHLY and CDR2 FYNNEI come from the germline V gene. CDR3 bases: TGTGCCAGCAGCTCCCCGACAGGGTTCACAGATACGCAGTATTTT. This encodes CASSSPTGFTDTQYF.

This rearrangement joins TRBV28 to TRBJ1-2; a weak D match, TRBD1 (5 bases). CDR3 size: 14 residues. Germline values: CDR1 MDHEN, CDR2 SYDVKM. V was pared by 6 bases and J by 10 bases, with 21 bases between. The CDR3 protein is CASRPIGGTGYYTF. The CDR3 nucleotides are TGTGCCAGCAGACCCATCGGAGGGACCGGATACTACACCTTC.

This clone showed up just once. V gene TRBV7-9 combines with J gene TRBJ2-3, with 8 bases lining up with TRBD1. Losses at the gene ends were 5 bases for V and 5 bases for J; bases not matched to a gene: 12. Germline assignment: CDR1 SEHNR and CDR2 FQNEAQ (reference sequence). CDR3 length: 16 residues. CDR3 protein: CASSQSGQVHGDTQYF. The CDR3 DNA follows: TGTGCCAGCAGCCAATCGGGACAGGTCCACGGAGATACGCAGTATTTT.

V and J are TRBV5-5 and TRBJ2-7; 10 bases fit TRBD2. The CDR3 runs to 17 residues. V was pared by 1 base and J by 4 bases, with 11 bases of the junction left unmatched. The V gene's germline CDR1 is SGHKS and CDR2 YYEKEE (reference sequence). This CDR3 is CASSLPSGGAEVYEQYF. CDR3 coding DNA: TGTGCCAGCAGCTTGCCAAGCGGGGGGGCCGAGGTTTACGAGCAGTACTTC.

Only one count was recorded for this clone. The chain couples TRBV5-1 to TRBJ1-2; 9 positions agree with TRBD1. The germline CDR1 and CDR2 sequences are SGHRS and YFSETQ. V trimming: 1 base; J trimming: 7 bases; junction bases outside the gene matches: 5. The CDR3 is 14 residues long. CDR3 sequence (DNA): TGCGCCAGCAGCTTGTGGGGACAGGGACGTGGCTACACCTTC. Residues: CASSLWGQGRGYTF. The variable domain in full, with the rest retrieved from reference TRBV5-1 and TRBJ1-2, is KAGVTQTPRYLIKTRGQQVTLSCSPISGHRSVSWYQQTPGQGLQFLFEYFSETQRNKGNFPGRFSGRQFSNSRSEMNVSTLELGDSALYLCASSLWGQGRGYTFGSGTRLTVV.